Reported below is one T cell receptor (beta chain). Its binding antigen is unknown. Base qualities were left out, and no much larger clone turns up one base away. This entry belongs to a study of a mutant IDH1 vaccine in newly diagnosed glioma (dated by TCRdb to the early 2020s). About the investigation overall: Vaccination was initiated 4-6 weeks after radiotherapy alone, or concurrently with temozolomide cycles in the chemotherapy-containing groups. Before enrollment, most patients had been given radiochemotherapy with temozolomide as standard therapy, while the rest had received either radiotherapy alone or temozolomide alone. The approximately 30 treated patients were approximately 62% male and roughly 38% female, with a mean age of around 40 years. For exploratory analyses, about 25 treated patients had longitudinal TCRB deep sequencing done wherever samples were available. Visit V12 was the week-35 safety follow-up and visit V13 was the week-47 end of study. Peripheral blood was collected at six visits: V03 (baseline), V05, V07, V10, V12 and V13. What the study reported, not specific to this receptor: Across multiple MHC alleles, vaccine-induced immune responses were seen in more than 90% of patients. It was noted by the authors that analyses of patient blood samples could not be reproduced owing to sample limitations. No apparent relationship was observed between pseudoprogression and alterations in the top peripheral T cell clonotypes detected by TCRB sequencing. Availability determined which PBMC samples were chosen for TCRB deep sequencing.

The time point label on this specimen signifies: week 35, safety follow-up. Each vaccine dose was 300 ug of a 20-mer mutant IDH1 peptide in Montanide, given subcutaneously with topical imiquimod. Patients were given eight vaccinations, in weeks 1, 3, 5, 7, 11, 15, 19 and 23, which matched visits V03 through V10. All donors had newly diagnosed IDH1-mutant astrocytomas of WHO grade 3 or 4 that showed loss of nuclear ATRX. The samples were drawn from NOA16, a multicentre, single-arm, open-label phase I trial in Germany that tested a mutant IDH1 peptide vaccine in humans for the first time. Genomic DNA for TCRB sequencing was extracted from EDTA blood using the DNeasy Blood and Tissue Kit. The CDR3, from cysteine to phenylalanine, totals 14 residues. CDR3 DNA only is kept here, 42 bases in frame from base 1. The junction shows trimming of 1 base on V and 2 bases on J, plus 8 bases between the germline ends. Sequences SGHAT (CDR1) and FQDESV (CDR2) are obtained from the germline V gene (reference sequence).

The library relied on the immunoSEQ multiplex PCR assay. Rearranged TCR beta chain sequences were amplified with the hsTCRB Kit following the manufacturer's protocol. Sequencing of TCRB libraries was carried out on an Illumina MiSeq. The paper's data handling went like this. The kit vendor's proprietary platform handled demultiplexing, trimming and gene mapping. TCRdb limited this immuneACCESS table to in-frame rearrangements with V and J called. A share of clones is missing; checked studies link under half to unresolved V genes, and the rest is unexplained. That table is the source of V, J and clone size, and D and trimming were worked out from the DNA. The table for this sample lists roughly 30,000 clones; 70% to 85% of them were counted only once. The ten largest clones capture over 15% of the sample.

The material sequenced was PBMCs, taken from a glioma patient whose treatment included an IDH1 peptide vaccine. Recombination connected TRBV11-1 to TRBJ1-1, with no reliable assignment of the D segment. The sequence derives from a man younger than 40 with glioma. CDR3 region: CASSLGLTNTEAFF. The DNA sequence is given as TGTGCCAGCAGCTTAGGCCTGACTAACACTGAAGCTTTCTTT. Full variable domain (CDR3 extended with the reference TRBV11-1 and TRBJ1-1 proteins): EAEVAQSPRYKITEKSQAVAFWCDPISGHATLYWYRQILGQGPELLVQFQDESVVDDSQLPKDRFSAERLKGVDSTLKIQPAELGDSAMYLCASSLGLTNTEAFFGQGTRLTVV.